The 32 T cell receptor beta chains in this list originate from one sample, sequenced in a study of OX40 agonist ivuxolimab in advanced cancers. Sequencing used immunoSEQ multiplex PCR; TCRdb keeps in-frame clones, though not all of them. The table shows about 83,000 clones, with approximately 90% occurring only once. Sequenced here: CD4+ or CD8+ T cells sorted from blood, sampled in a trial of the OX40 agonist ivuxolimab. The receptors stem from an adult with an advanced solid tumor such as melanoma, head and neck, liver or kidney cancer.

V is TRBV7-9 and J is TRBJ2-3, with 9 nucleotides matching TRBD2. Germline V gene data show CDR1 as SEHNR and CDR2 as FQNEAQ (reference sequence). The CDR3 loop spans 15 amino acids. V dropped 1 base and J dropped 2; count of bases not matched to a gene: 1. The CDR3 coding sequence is TGTGCCAGCAGCTTAGGGACTAGCGTCACAGATACGCAGTATTTT. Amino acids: CASSLGTSVTDTQYF. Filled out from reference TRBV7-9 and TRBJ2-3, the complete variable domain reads DTGVSQNPRHKITKRGQNVTFRCDPISEHNRLYWYRQTLGQGPEFLTYFQNEAQLEKSRLLSDRFSAERPKGSFSTLEIQRTEQGDSAMYLCASSLGTSVTDTQYFGPGTRLTVL.

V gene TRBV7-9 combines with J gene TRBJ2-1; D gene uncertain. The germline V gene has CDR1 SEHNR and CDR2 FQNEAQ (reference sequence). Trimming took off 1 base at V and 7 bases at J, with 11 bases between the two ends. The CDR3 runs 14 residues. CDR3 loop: CASSLGLRDNEQFF. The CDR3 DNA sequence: TGTGCCAGCAGCTTAGGCTTGAGAGATAATGAGCAGTTCTTC. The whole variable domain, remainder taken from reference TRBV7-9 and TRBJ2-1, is DTGVSQNPRHKITKRGQNVTFRCDPISEHNRLYWYRQTLGQGPEFLTYFQNEAQLEKSRLLSDRFSAERPKGSFSTLEIQRTEQGDSAMYLCASSLGLRDNEQFFGPGTRLTVL.

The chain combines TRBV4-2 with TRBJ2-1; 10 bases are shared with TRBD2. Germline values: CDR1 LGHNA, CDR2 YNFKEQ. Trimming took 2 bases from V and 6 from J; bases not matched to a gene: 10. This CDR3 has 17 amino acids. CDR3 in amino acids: CASSQIQLAGESNEQFF. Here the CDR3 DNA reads TGTGCCAGCAGCCAAATCCAGCTAGCGGGGGAAAGCAATGAGCAGTTCTTC.

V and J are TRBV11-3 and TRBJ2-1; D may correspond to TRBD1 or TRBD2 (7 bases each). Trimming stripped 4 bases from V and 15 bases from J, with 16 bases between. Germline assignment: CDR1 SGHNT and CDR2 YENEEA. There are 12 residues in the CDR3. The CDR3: CASSSAGTDRFF. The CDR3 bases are TGTGCCAGCAGCTCAGCGGGGACAGATCGGTTCTTC.

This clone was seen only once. CDR3 sequence (DNA): TGTGCCAGCAGCTTATGGCTAGCGGGGTCCTACGAGCAGTACTTC. It translates to CASSLWLAGSYEQYF. V gene TRBV7-2 combines with J gene TRBJ2-7; 9 bases are shared with TRBD2. Germline CDR1 SGHTA, CDR2 FQGNSA. The CDR3 extends over 15 amino acids. Trimming removed 2 bases from V and 1 base from J; junction bases left unmatched: 3. The whole variable domain, remainder taken from reference TRBV7-2 and TRBJ2-7, is GAGVSQSPSNKVTEKGKDVELRCDPISGHTALYWYRQSLGQGLEFLIYFQGNSAPDKSGLPSDRFSAERTGGSVSTLTIQRTQQEDSAVYLCASSLWLAGSYEQYFGPGTRLTVT.

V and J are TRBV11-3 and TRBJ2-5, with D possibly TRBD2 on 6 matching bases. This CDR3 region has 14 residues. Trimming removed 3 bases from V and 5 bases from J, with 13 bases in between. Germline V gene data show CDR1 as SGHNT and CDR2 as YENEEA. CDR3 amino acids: CASSLRAGIETQYF. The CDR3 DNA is TGTGCCAGCAGCTTGAGAGCGGGCATCGAGACCCAGTACTTC. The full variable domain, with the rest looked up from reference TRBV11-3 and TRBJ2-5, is EAGVVQSPRYKIIEKKQPVAFWCNPISGHNTLYWYLQNLGQGPELLIRYENEEAVDDSQLPKDRFSAERLKGVDSTLKIQPAELGDSAVYLCASSLRAGIETQYFGPGTRLLVL.

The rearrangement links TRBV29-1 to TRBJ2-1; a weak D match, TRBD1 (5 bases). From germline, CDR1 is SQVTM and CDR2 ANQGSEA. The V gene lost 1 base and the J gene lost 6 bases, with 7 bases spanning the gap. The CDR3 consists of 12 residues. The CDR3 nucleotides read TGCAGCGTTGAAGGGGGCGGCAATGAGCAGTTCTTC. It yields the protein CSVEGGGNEQFF.

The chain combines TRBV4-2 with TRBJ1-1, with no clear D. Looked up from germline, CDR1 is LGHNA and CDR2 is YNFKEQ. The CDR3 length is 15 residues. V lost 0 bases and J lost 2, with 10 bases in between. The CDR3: CASSQDSTVNTEAFF. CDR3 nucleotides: TGTGCCAGCAGCCAAGATTCGACGGTAAACACTGAAGCTTTCTTT.

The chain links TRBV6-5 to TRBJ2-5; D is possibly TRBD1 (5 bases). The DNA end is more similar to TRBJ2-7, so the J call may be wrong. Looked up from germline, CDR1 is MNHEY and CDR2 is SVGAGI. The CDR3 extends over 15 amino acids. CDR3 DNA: TGTGCCAGCAGTTACTCGAGCCAGGGTACCTACGAGCAGTACTTC. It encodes CASSYSSQGTYEQYF.

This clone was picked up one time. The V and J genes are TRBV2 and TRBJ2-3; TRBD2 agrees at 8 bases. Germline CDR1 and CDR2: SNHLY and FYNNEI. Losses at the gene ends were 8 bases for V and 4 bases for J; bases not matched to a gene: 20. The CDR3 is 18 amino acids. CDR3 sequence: CASEFGRGAGDSSDTQYF. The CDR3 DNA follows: TGTGCCAGCGAATTCGGACGGGGAGCGGGAGACTCCTCAGATACGCAGTATTTT. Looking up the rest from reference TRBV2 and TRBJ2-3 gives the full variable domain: EPEVTQTPSHQVTQMGQEVILRCVPISNHLYFYWYRQILGQKVEFLVSFYNNEISEKSEIFDDQFSVERPDGSNFTLKIRSTKLEDSAMYFCASEFGRGAGDSSDTQYFGPGTRLTVL.

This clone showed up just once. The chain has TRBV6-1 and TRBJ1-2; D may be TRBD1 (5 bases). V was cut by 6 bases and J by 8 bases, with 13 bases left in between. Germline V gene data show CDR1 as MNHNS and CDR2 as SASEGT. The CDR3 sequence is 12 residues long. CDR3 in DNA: TGTGCCAGCAGGGGGACCGCGTCCGGCTACACCTTC. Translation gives CASRGTASGYTF.

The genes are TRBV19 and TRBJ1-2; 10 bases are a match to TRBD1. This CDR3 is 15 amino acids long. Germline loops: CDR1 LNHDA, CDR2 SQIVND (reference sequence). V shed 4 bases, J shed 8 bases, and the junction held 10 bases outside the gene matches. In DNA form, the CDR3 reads TGTGCCAGTAGTAGACCGGGACAGGGGATAGTCGGCTACACCTTC. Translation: CASSRPGQGIVGYTF.

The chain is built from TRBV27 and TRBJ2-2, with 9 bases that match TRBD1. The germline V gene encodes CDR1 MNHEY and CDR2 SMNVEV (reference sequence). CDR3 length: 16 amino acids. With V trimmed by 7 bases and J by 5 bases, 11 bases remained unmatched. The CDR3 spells CASNRDRASYTGELFF. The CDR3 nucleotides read TGTGCCAGCAACCGGGACAGGGCTTCTTATACCGGGGAGCTGTTTTTT.

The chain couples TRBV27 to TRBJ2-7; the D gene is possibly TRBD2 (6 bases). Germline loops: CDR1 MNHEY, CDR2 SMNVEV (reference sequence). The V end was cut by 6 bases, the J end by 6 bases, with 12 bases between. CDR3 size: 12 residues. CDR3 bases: TGTGCCAGCAGGGGGGGTATAAGCGAGCAGTACTTC. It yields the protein CASRGGISEQYF.

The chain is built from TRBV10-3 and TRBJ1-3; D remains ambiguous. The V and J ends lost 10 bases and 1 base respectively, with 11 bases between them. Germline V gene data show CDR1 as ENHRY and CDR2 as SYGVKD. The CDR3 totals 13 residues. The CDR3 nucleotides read TGTGCCACCCTCTTTGGGTCTGGAAACACCATATATTTT. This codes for CATLFGSGNTIYF.

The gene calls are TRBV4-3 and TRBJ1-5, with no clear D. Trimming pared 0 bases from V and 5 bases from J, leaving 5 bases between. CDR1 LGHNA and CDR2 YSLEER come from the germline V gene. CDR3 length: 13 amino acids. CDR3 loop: CASSQETDQPQHF. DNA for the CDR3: TGCGCCAGCAGCCAAGAAACAGATCAGCCCCAGCATTTT.

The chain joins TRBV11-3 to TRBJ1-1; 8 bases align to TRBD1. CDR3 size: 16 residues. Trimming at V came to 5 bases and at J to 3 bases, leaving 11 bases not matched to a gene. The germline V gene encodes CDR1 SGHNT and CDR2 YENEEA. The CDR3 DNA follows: TGTGCCAGCAGCCCAGGGGGCGGCTCTGGGTACACTGAAGCTTTCTTT. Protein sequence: CASSPGGGSGYTEAFF. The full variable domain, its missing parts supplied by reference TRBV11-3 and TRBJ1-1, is EAGVVQSPRYKIIEKKQPVAFWCNPISGHNTLYWYLQNLGQGPELLIRYENEEAVDDSQLPKDRFSAERLKGVDSTLKIQPAELGDSAVYLCASSPGGGSGYTEAFFGQGTRLTVV.

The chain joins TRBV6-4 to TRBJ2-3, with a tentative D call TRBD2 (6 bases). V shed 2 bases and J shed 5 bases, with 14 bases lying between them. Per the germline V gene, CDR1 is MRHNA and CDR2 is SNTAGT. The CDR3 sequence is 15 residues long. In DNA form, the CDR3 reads TGTGCCAGCAGTGACGGAGTTAGCGGTAGAGATACGCAGTATTTT. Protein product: CASSDGVSGRDTQYF.

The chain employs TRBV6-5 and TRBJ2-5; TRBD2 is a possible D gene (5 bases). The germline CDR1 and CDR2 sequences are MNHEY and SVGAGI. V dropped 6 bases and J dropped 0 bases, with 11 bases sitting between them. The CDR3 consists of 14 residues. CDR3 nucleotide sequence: TGTGCCAGCAGCCCCTCGGGGTACCAAGAGACCCAGTACTTC. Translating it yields CASSPSGYQETQYF.

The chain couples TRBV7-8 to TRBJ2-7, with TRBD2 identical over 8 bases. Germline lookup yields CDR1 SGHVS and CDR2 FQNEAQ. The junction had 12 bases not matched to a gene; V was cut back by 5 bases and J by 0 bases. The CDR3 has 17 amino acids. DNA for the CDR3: TGTGCCAGCAGCCCATCAAGCGGGGGCCATCTCTCCTACGAGCAGTACTTC. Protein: CASSPSSGGHLSYEQYF. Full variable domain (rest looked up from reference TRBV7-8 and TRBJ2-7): GAGVSQSPRYKVAKRGQDVALRCDPISGHVSLFWYQQALGQGPEFLTYFQNEAQLDKSGLPSDRFFAERPEGSVSTLKIQRTQQEDSAVYLCASSPSSGGHLSYEQYFGPGTRLTVT.

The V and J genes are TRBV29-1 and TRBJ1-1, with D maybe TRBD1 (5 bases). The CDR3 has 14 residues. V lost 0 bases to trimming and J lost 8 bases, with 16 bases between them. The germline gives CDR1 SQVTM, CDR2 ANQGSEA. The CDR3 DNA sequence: TGCAGCGTTGAAGATTCACAGGTCCGAGGAGAAGCTTTCTTT. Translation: CSVEDSQVRGEAFF.

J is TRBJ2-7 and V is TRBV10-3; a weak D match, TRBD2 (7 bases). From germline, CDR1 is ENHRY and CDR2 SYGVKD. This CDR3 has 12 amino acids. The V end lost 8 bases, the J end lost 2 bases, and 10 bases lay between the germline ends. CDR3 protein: CAIGGGAYEQYF. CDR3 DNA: TGTGCCATCGGAGGGGGGGCCTACGAGCAGTACTTC.

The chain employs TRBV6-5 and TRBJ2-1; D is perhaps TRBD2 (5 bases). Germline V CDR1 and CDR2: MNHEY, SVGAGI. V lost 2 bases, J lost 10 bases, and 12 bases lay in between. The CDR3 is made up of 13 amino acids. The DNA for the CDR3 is TGTGCCAGCAGTTACGGTGCGGGTAGAGAGCAGTTCTTC. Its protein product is CASSYGAGREQFF.

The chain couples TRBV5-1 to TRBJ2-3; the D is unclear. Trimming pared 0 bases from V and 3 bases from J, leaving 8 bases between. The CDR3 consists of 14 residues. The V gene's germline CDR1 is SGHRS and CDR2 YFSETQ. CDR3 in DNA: TGCGCCAGCAGCTTGGGCAGTAGAACAGATACGCAGTATTTT. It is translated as CASSLGSRTDTQYF.

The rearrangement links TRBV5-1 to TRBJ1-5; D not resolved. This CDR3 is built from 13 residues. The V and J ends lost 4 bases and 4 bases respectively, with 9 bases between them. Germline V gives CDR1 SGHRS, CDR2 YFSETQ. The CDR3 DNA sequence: TGCGCCAGCAGCGCCGGGTCTAATCAGCCCCAGCATTTT. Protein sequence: CASSAGSNQPQHF.

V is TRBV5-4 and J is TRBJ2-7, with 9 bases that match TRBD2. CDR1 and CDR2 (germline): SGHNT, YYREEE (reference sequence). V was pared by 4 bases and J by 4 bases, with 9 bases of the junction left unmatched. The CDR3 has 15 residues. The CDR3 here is CASSPAGGRPYEQYF. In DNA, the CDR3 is TGTGCCAGCAGCCCAGCGGGGGGTCGCCCTTACGAGCAGTACTTC. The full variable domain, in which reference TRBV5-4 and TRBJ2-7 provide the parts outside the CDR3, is ETGVTQSPTHLIKTRGQQVTLRCSSQSGHNTVSWYQQALGQGPQFIFQYYREEENGRGNFPPRFSGLQFPNYSSELNVNALELDDSALYLCASSPAGGRPYEQYFGPGTRLTVT.

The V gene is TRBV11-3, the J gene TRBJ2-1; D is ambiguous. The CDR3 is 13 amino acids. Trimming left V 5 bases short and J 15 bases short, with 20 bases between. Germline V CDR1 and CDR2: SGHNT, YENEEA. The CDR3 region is CASSPRPTRGLFF. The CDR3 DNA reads TGTGCCAGCAGCCCCCGACCGACGCGTGGTCTGTTCTTC.

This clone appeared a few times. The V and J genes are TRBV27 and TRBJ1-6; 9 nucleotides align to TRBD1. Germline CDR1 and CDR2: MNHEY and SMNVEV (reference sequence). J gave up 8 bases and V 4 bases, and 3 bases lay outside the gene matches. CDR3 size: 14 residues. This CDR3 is CASSSRTGDSPLHF. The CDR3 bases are TGTGCCAGCAGTTCCCGGACAGGGGATTCACCCCTCCACTTT.

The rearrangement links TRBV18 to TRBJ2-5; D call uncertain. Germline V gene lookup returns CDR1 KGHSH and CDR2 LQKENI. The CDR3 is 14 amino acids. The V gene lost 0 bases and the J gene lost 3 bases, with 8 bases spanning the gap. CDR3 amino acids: CASSPPAPEETQYF. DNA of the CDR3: TGTGCCAGCTCACCACCAGCGCCAGAAGAGACCCAGTACTTC.

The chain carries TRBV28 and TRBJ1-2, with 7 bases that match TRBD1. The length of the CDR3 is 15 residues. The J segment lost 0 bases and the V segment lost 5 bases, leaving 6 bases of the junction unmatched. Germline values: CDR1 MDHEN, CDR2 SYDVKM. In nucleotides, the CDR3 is TGTGCCAGCAGTCTGGGGACAGCTTCTAACTATGGCTACACCTTC. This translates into CASSLGTASNYGYTF.

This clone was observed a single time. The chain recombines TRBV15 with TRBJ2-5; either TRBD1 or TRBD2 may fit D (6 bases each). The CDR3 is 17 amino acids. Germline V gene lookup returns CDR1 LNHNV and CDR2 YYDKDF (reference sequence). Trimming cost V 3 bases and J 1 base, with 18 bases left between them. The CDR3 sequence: CATSRGAGLEAQETQYF. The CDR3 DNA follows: TGTGCCACCAGCAGGGGGGCGGGGCTGGAGGCCCAAGAGACCCAGTACTTC.

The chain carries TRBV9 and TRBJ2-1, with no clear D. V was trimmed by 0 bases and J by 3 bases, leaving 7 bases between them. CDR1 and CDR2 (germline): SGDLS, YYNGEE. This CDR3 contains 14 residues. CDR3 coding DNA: TGTGCCAGCAGCGTAGCTCCATTCTACAATGAGCAGTTCTTC. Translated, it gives CASSVAPFYNEQFF.